The TCR beta chain under discussion was sequenced for a study of Ad26.COV2.S vaccination and SARS-CoV-2 variants. Clones were read by immunoSEQ multiplex PCR, and TCRdb kept only the in-frame ones, dropping some. The table lists 85,000 to 95,000 clones, 82% of them singletons. V dropped 6 bases and J dropped 4; count of bases not matched to a gene: 5. Germline CDR1 and CDR2: MDHEN and SYDVKM. The CDR3 extends over 15 amino acids. The sequenced sample was peripheral blood, obtained after recovery from COVID-19. The rearrangement uses TRBV28 and TRBJ1-6, with TRBD1 matching 8 bases. This receptor was taken from a human donor who had recovered from COVID-19. CDR3 region: CASSYRQGYNSPLHF. CDR3 bases: TGTGCCAGCAGCTACAGACAGGGGTATAATTCACCCCTCCACTTT. The full variable domain, rest sourced from reference TRBV28 and TRBJ1-6, is DVKVTQSSRYLVKRTGEKVFLECVQDMDHENMFWYRQDPGLGLRLIYFSYDVKMKEKGDIPEGYSVSREKKERFSLILESASTNQTSMYLCASSYRQGYNSPLHFGNGTRLTVT.